The source of this TCR beta chain is a study of Ad26.COV2.S vaccination and SARS-CoV-2 variants. The assay was immunoSEQ multiplex PCR, and TCRdb's table has in-frame clones only and misses some. The sample contains around 400,000 clones, around 90% of which appear only once. Trimming took 5 bases from V and 1 from J; bases not matched to a gene: 3. The CDR3 runs to 16 residues. Germline-derived CDR1 and CDR2 are MNHEY and SMNVEV (reference sequence). The treatment is: approximately 18 received Ad26.COV2.S at low or high dose, single or two shots; about five received placebo; per-sample allocation not given. Each sample was drawn 63 days after the first injection (of vaccine or placebo).

The rearrangement links TRBV27 to TRBJ2-6, with 9 bases fitting TRBD2. Sequenced material: peripheral blood, taken in a trial of Ad26.COV2.S vaccine versus placebo. The receptor was isolated from a person between 18 and 60 years old who received the Ad26.COV2.S COVID-19 vaccine or a placebo. The CDR3 DNA sequence: TGTGCCAGCAGTCGGACTAGCGTGTCTGGGGCCAACGTCCTGACTTTC. The encoded protein is CASSRTSVSGANVLTF.